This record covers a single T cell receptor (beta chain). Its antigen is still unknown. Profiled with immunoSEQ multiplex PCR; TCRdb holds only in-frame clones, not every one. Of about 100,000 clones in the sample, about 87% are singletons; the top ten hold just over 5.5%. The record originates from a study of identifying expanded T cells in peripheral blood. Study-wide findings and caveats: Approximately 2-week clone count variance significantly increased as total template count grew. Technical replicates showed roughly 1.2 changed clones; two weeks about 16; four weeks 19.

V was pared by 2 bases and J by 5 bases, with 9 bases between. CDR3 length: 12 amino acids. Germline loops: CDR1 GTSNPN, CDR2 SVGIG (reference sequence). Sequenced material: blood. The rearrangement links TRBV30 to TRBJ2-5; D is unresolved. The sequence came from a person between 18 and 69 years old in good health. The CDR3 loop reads CAWSMAWETQYF. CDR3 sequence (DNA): TGTGCCTGGAGTATGGCCTGGGAGACCCAGTACTTC.